The T cell receptor beta chain under discussion was sequenced for a study of shared clonotypes between healthy human individuals. V gave up 10 bases and J gave up 0 bases, with 16 bases separating them. Per the germline V gene, CDR1 is SNHLY and CDR2 is FYNNEI. The CDR3 runs to 14 residues. Only in-frame clones appear in the TCRdb table, and some are missing; sequencing was by immunoSEQ multiplex PCR. The table has over a million clones, around three quarters seen once; the top ten hold roughly 0.57%. The clonotype was recovered from a man younger than 35 in good health. Some clones in this sample may be carry-over from other donors' samples. What was sequenced was memory CD4+ T cells from PBMCs. Subset indicated: CD45RA-negative fraction. V and J are TRBV2 and TRBJ2-7, with D possibly TRBD1 on 6 matching bases. The DNA of the CDR3 is TGTGCCACGAGGCTCGGGACATACTCCTACGAGCAGTACTTC. This sequence encodes CATRLGTYSYEQYF.